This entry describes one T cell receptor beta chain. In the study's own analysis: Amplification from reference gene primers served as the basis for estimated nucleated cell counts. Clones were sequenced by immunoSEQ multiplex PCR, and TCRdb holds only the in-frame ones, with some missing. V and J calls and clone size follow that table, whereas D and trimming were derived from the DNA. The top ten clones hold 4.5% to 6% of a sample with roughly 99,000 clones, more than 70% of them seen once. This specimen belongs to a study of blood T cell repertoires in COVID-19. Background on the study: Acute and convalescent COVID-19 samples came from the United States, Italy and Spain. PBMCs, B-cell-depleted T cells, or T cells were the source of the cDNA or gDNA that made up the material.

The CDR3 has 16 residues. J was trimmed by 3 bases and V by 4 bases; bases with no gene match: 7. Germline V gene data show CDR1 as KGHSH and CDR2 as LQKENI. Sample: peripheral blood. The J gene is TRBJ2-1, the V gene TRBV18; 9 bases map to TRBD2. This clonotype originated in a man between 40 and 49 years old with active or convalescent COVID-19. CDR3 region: CASSQVAGANYNEQFF. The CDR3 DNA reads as TGTGCCAGCTCACAAGTAGCGGGAGCTAACTACAATGAGCAGTTCTTC.